This T cell receptor beta chain comes out of a study of blood T cell repertoires in COVID-19. Looking at the study overall: The samples span acute and convalescent COVID-19 from the United States, Italy and Spain.

Germline CDR1 SGHTA, CDR2 FQGNSA. V lost 1 base, J lost 2 bases, and 6 bases stayed unmatched. This CDR3 region has 17 residues. Original handling: Amplification of reference gene primers was used by the study to estimate nucleated cell counts. Sequencing used immunoSEQ multiplex PCR; TCRdb keeps in-frame clones, though not all of them. V, J and clone size are taken as reported in that table, and D and trimming were inferred from the DNA itself. The sample has under 200,000 clones, about 85% seen once; the top ten hold under 30%. V is TRBV7-2 and J is TRBJ2-3; 10 bases are a match to TRBD2. The sequence was collected from a man aged 55 to 70 with acute or convalescent COVID-19. Sequencing was carried out using peripheral blood. CDR3 in DNA: TGTGCCAGCAGCTTAGAAGCTAGCGGGGGTCCCACAGATACGCAGTATTTT. Translating gives CASSLEASGGPTDTQYF.